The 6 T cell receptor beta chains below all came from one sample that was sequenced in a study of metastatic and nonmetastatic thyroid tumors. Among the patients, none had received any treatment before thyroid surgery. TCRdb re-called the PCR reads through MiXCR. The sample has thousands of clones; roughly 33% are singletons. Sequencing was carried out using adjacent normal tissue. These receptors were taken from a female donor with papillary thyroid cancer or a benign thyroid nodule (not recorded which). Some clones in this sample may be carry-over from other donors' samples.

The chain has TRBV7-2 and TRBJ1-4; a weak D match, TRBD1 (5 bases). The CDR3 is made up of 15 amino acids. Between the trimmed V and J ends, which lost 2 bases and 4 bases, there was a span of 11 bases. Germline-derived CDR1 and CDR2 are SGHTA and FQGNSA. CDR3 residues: CASSLWRGFNEKLFF. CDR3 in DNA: TGTGCCAGCAGCTTATGGAGGGGCTTTAATGAAAAACTGTTTTTT.

The CDR3 bases are TGCAGTGCGAAGGGACAGGGCGGTCCGTTTTACGAGCAGTACTTC. This gives the protein CSAKGQGGPFYEQYF. This rearrangement joins TRBV20-1 to TRBJ2-7, with 9 bases lining up with TRBD1. V shed 6 bases and J 4 bases; nucleotides not matched to a gene: 13. The CDR3 covers 15 residues. The germline CDR1 and CDR2 sequences are DFQATT and SNEGSKA (reference sequence).

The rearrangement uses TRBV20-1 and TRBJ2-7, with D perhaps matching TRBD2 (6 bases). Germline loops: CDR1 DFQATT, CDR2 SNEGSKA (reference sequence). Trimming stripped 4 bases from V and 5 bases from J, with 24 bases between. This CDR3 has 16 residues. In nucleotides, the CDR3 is TGCAGTGCTAAATCACCTCCGCCTAGCGATACCCACGAGCAGTACTTC. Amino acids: CSAKSPPPSDTHEQYF.

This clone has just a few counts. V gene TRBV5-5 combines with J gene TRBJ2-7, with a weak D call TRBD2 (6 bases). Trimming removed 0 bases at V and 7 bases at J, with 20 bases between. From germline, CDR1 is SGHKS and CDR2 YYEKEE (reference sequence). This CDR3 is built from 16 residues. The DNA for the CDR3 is TGTGCCAGCAGCTTGGAGTTAGCTGGGGTTCGGGAGGAGCAGTACTTC. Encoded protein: CASSLELAGVREEQYF.

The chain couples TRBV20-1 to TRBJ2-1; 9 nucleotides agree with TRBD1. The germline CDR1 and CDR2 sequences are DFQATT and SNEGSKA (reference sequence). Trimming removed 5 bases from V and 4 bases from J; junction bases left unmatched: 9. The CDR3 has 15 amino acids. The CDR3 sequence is CSAGPRQGGYNEQFF. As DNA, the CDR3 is TGCAGTGCTGGCCCTCGACAGGGGGGTTACAATGAGCAGTTCTTC.

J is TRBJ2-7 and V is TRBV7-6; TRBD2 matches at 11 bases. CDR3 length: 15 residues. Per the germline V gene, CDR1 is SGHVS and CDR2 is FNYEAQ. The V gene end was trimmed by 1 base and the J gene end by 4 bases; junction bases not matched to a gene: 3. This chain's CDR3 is CASSLDSGRAYEQYF. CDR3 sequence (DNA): TGTGCCAGCAGCTTAGATAGCGGGAGGGCTTACGAGCAGTACTTC.